This TCR beta chain appears in the sequencing data of a study of neoadjuvant nivolumab and ipilimumab in lung cancer. Comments on this clone: Its matching antigen is unknown.

The CDR3 has 15 amino acids. The germline V and J ends were trimmed by 6 bases and 1 base, with 16 bases remaining between them. CDR1 is MNHNY, CDR2 SVGAGI, per germline (reference sequence). Clones were read by immunoSEQ multiplex PCR, and TCRdb kept only the in-frame ones, dropping some. The sample shows some 18,000 clones, over 70% of them seen only once. Overall study results and limits: TCR clonality did not significantly correlate with pathologic tumor regression. TCR richness and clonality were higher in tumors than adjacent uninvolved lung. Only a small number of samples underwent TCR sequencing.

Sequencing used peripheral blood, obtained before neoadjuvant nivolumab, alone or with ipilimumab. This sequence originates from an adult with non-small cell lung cancer. The chain has TRBV6-6 and TRBJ2-7; tentatively, D is TRBD2 (7 bases). The CDR3 bases are TGTGCCAGCAGAGACACAGGGAGGGTATCCTACGAGCAGTACTTC. This encodes CASRDTGRVSYEQYF.